Following are 9 T cell receptor beta chains from one sample sequenced in a study of T cells in Graves' hyperthyroidism and ophthalmopathy. Amplification of TCR beta CDR3 regions was performed using RNA transcripts as template. A set of HTBI primers served as the primers for a first-round RT-PCR of the TCR CDR3. TCRdb re-called the multiplex PCR reads through MiXCR, storing one row per CDR3 protein. The repertoire has 550,000 to 600,000 distinct CDR3 sequences, 46% of them found once; the top ten carry under 20%. The sample taken for sequencing was peripheral blood or thyroid tissue (not recorded which). The receptors derive from an adult woman with Graves' disease, either hyperthyroidism or ophthalmopathy (not recorded which).

This clonotype occurred a few times. V usage is TRBV29-1 and J usage is TRBJ1-2, with TRBD1 as a possible D gene (5 bases). The CDR3 loop spans 13 amino acids. V was trimmed by 7 bases and J by 4 bases, leaving 16 bases between them. Germline V CDR1 and CDR2: SQVTM, ANQGSEA. Written as DNA, the CDR3 is TGCAGCGCCATACAGGAGGACCTCTATGGCTACACCTTC. It encodes CSAIQEDLYGYTF.

This clonotype was seen just once. An end of the junction does not agree with germline; a read error may underlie this. V usage is TRBV24-1 and J usage is TRBJ2-7, with D possibly being TRBD1 or TRBD2 (5 bases each). CDR3 length: 14 residues. Germline CDR1 reads KGHDR; CDR2 reads SFDVKD. This CDR3 is CATSGGYEAGELYF. The CDR3 nucleotides are TGTGCCACCAGTGGGGGGTATGAAGCCGGGGAGCTGTACTTC.

This chain connects TRBV7-3 to TRBJ2-2, with 11 bases matching TRBD2. The CDR3 totals 14 residues. V shed 5 bases and J 6 bases; nucleotides not matched to a gene: 2. CDR1 SGHTA and CDR2 FQGTGA come from the germline V gene. CDR3 in DNA: TGTGCCAGCAGCGATAGCGGGAGGGCCGGGGAGCTGTTTTTT. This encodes CASSDSGRAGELFF.

This clonotype was counted many times. The chain carries TRBV18 and TRBJ2-5, with a tentative D call TRBD2 (5 bases). The CDR3 length is 13 residues. Germline V gene sequence: CDR1 KGHSH, CDR2 LQKENI. V lost 5 bases and J 5 bases, leaving 12 bases between the germline ends. The CDR3: CASSANRGETQYF. The CDR3 DNA is TGTGCCAGCTCAGCAAATCGAGGGGAGACCCAGTACTTC.

This chain connects TRBV7-9 to TRBJ2-7; D not resolved. The germline CDR1 and CDR2 sequences are SEHNR and FQNEAQ (reference sequence). The germline V and J ends were trimmed by 2 bases and 3 bases, with 11 bases remaining between them. The length of the CDR3 is 14 residues. The DNA for the CDR3 is TGTGCCAGCAGCTTAACTGGTCTTGTCTACGAGCAGTACTTC. Encoded protein: CASSLTGLVYEQYF. Combining the CDR3 with reference TRBV7-9 and TRBJ2-7 gives the whole variable domain DTGVSQNPRHKITKRGQNVTFRCDPISEHNRLYWYRQTLGQGPEFLTYFQNEAQLEKSRLLSDRFSAERPKGSFSTLEIQRTEQGDSAMYLCASSLTGLVYEQYFGPGTRLTVT.

This sequence joins TRBV9 and TRBJ2-7; D remains unclear. Trimming pared 3 bases from V and 1 base from J, leaving 11 bases between. Germline V gene data show CDR1 as SGDLS and CDR2 as YYNGEE. CDR3 length: 14 amino acids. The CDR3 DNA sequence: TGTGCCAGCAGCGCGGCTCCCACTTCCTACGAGCAGTACTTC. Amino acids: CASSAAPTSYEQYF.

V is TRBV20-1 and J is TRBJ1-2, with a weak D call TRBD1 (5 bases). The CDR3 loop spans 10 amino acids. Between the trimmed V and J ends, which lost 7 bases and 8 bases, there was a span of 11 bases. Germline V CDR1 and CDR2: DFQATT, SNEGSKA (reference sequence). CDR3 in amino acids: CSGGDLGYTF. The CDR3 region has the DNA TGCAGTGGCGGGGACCTGGGCTACACCTTC.

The chain is built from TRBV6-5 and TRBJ2-5, with 8 bases matching TRBD1. The V gene end was trimmed by 4 bases and the J gene end by 2 bases; junction bases not matched to a gene: 6. Looked up from germline, CDR1 is MNHEY and CDR2 is SVGAGI. The CDR3 totals 15 residues. Written as DNA, the CDR3 is TGTGCCAGCAGTTCCGGGACAGGAAAACAAGAGACCCAGTACTTC. Protein: CASSSGTGKQETQYF.

The chain is built from TRBV10-3 and TRBJ1-2; D possibly corresponds to TRBD1 (6 bases). The CDR3 is 12 amino acids. Trimming stripped 9 bases from V and 4 bases from J, with 12 bases between. Germline V gene data show CDR1 as ENHRY and CDR2 as SYGVKD. CDR3 nucleotide sequence: TGTGCCATTCTAACAGGGAGCTATGGCTACACCTTC. This sequence encodes CAILTGSYGYTF.